Presented here are 18 T cell receptor beta chains from one specimen sequenced in a study of control samples from healthy donors and cancer patients (dated by TCRdb to 2020 to 2022). The library was made by the immunoSEQ multiplex PCR assay. As stored in TCRdb, this immuneACCESS dataset retains in-frame rearrangements with V and J assigned. A fraction of the clones does not appear; measured against another copy, unresolved V genes explain less than half of the discrepancy, and the remainder lacks a known reason. Within this sample are around 130,000 clones, with around nine tenths of them counted one time only. Roughly 3.2% of the sample is taken by the ten largest. Sample: blood. The receptor set was obtained from a man between 50 and 59 years old in good health.

V is TRBV18 and J is TRBJ1-6; D possibly corresponds to TRBD1 (6 bases). Trimming pared 2 bases from V and 9 bases from J, leaving 14 bases between. The germline V gene encodes CDR1 KGHSH and CDR2 LQKENI. The CDR3 is 15 amino acids. The CDR3 DNA sequence: TGTGCCAGCTCACCATCGGCAGGGGAAGGTTCACCCCTCCACTTT. Amino acid sequence: CASSPSAGEGSPLHF. Full variable domain (rest looked up from reference TRBV18 and TRBJ1-6): NAGVMQNPRHLVRRRGQEARLRCSPMKGHSHVYWYRQLPEEGLKFMVYLQKENIIDESGMPKERFSAEFPKEGPSILRIQQVVRGDSAAYFCASSPSAGEGSPLHFGNGTRLTVT.

This chain uses TRBV30 with TRBJ2-7; the D is unclear. The germline V gene encodes CDR1 GTSNPN and CDR2 SVGIG (reference sequence). This CDR3 comprises 11 residues. V gave up 4 bases and J gave up 6 bases, with 10 bases separating them. This CDR3 is CAWTHSAEQYF. CDR3 coding DNA: TGTGCCTGGACCCACAGCGCCGAGCAGTACTTC.

The chain couples TRBV28 to TRBJ1-3, with D possibly matching TRBD1 (5 bases). The CDR3 totals 14 residues. The germline V gene encodes CDR1 MDHEN and CDR2 SYDVKM. The germline V and J ends were trimmed by 6 bases and 0 bases, with 9 bases remaining between them. The CDR3 nucleotides are TGTGCCAGCAGCCCGGACATCTCTGGAAACACCATATATTTT. This sequence encodes CASSPDISGNTIYF.

This clone was counted a single time. V and J are TRBV20-1 and TRBJ2-7; no reliable D call. Germline CDR1 DFQATT, CDR2 SNEGSKA (reference sequence). CDR3 size: 11 residues. Trimming took 1 base from V and 4 from J, leaving 5 bases between them. In DNA, the CDR3 is TGCAGTGCTAGAGCCAGATACGAGCAGTACTTC. It translates to CSARARYEQYF.

The chain uses TRBV28 and TRBJ1-4, with D uncertain. V lost 6 bases and J lost 0, with 14 bases in between. CDR1 is MDHEN, CDR2 SYDVKM, per germline. The CDR3 has 16 amino acids. The CDR3 nucleotides read TGTGCCAGCAGCCCCATGGTTGGAGCAACTAATGAAAAACTGTTTTTT. Encoded protein: CASSPMVGATNEKLFF.

J is TRBJ2-5 and V is TRBV6-5; 10 bases are a match to TRBD2. Germline V gives CDR1 MNHEY, CDR2 SVGAGI. The CDR3 totals 16 residues. Trimming removed 4 bases from V and 4 bases from J; junction bases left unmatched: 9. CDR3: CASSFRAGGLGETQYF. The CDR3 DNA is TGTGCCAGCAGTTTTCGAGCGGGGGGGCTTGGAGAGACCCAGTACTTC.

The chain employs TRBV9 and TRBJ1-4; the D is unclear. Looked up from germline, CDR1 is SGDLS and CDR2 is YYNGEE. The V gene lost 2 bases and the J gene lost 0 bases, with 8 bases spanning the gap. The CDR3 has 15 residues. The CDR3 protein is CASSVGGATNEKLFF. CDR3 sequence (DNA): TGTGCCAGCAGCGTTGGAGGAGCAACTAATGAAAAACTGTTTTTT.

The chain couples TRBV10-2 to TRBJ2-7; 7 bases are a match to TRBD2. Germline V gene data show CDR1 as WSHSY and CDR2 as SAAADI. V shed 5 bases, J shed 2 bases, and the junction held 15 bases outside the gene matches. CDR3 length: 17 residues. The CDR3 is CASSYNGPGGTTYEQYF. In nucleotides, the CDR3 is TGCGCCAGCAGTTATAATGGTCCCGGGGGGACCACCTACGAGCAGTACTTC.

The chain carries TRBV9 and TRBJ2-1; D might be TRBD2 (7 bases). Germline assignment: CDR1 SGDLS and CDR2 YYNGEE. CDR3 length: 17 residues. V dropped 4 bases and J dropped 4 bases, with 21 bases sitting between them. The CDR3, as DNA: TGTGCCAGCAGCCTAGACCCCGAGGGGGGGATGTACAATGAGCAGTTCTTC. This codes for CASSLDPEGGMYNEQFF.

The CDR3 loop reads CASSQRYPTGDRTDTQYF. The CDR3 DNA reads as TGTGCCAGCAGTCAACGATATCCCACAGGGGACCGCACAGATACGCAGTATTTT. V and J are TRBV6-6 and TRBJ2-3; 7 bases agree with TRBD1. The CDR3 is 18 amino acids. Trimming at V came to 5 bases and at J to 1 base, leaving 15 bases not matched to a gene. Germline loops: CDR1 MNHNY, CDR2 SVGAGI (reference sequence).

The chain couples TRBV4-2 to TRBJ2-5; D may be TRBD2 (6 bases). V was pared by 0 bases and J by 4 bases, with 6 bases between. Germline CDR1 reads LGHNA; CDR2 reads YNFKEQ. The CDR3 loop spans 13 amino acids. CDR3 sequence reads: CASSQEGGETQYF. DNA for the CDR3: TGTGCCAGCAGCCAAGAGGGGGGAGAGACCCAGTACTTC.

J is TRBJ2-5 and V is TRBV11-2; no reliable D call. Germline loops: CDR1 SGHAT, CDR2 FQNNGV. Trimming removed 2 bases at V and 1 base at J, with 11 bases between. This CDR3 contains 15 residues. CDR3 nucleotides: TGTGCCAGCAGCTTAACAGCAAGACTCCAAGAGACCCAGTACTTC. Its protein is CASSLTARLQETQYF.

In its sample, this clone was seen once. The chain recombines TRBV29-1 with TRBJ2-1; 7 positions match TRBD1. The junction had 3 bases not matched to a gene; V was cut back by 0 bases and J by 4 bases. Germline V gene sequence: CDR1 SQVTM, CDR2 ANQGSEA. This CDR3 has 14 amino acids. CDR3 in amino acids: CSVEDRQGYNEQFF. CDR3 DNA sequence: TGCAGCGTTGAAGATCGACAGGGATACAATGAGCAGTTCTTC.

The chain links TRBV4-1 to TRBJ1-6; 7 bases fit TRBD1. CDR3 length: 16 amino acids. The germline V gene has CDR1 MGHRA and CDR2 YSYEKL. In DNA, the CDR3 is TGCCCCACCAGCCACGACCCGGGACAGCGTAATTCACCCCTCCACTTT. Protein product: CPTSHDPGQRNSPLHF.

The rearrangement links TRBV27 to TRBJ2-3; D not resolved. The CDR3 extends over 14 amino acids. Germline assignment: CDR1 MNHEY and CDR2 SMNVEV (reference sequence). The V end was cut by 3 bases, the J end by 0 bases, with 7 bases between. Written as DNA, the CDR3 is TGTGCCAGCAGTTTCTATGGTAGCACAGATACGCAGTATTTT. This sequence encodes CASSFYGSTDTQYF.

The V gene is TRBV11-3, the J gene TRBJ2-7; 14 bases are a match to TRBD2. Trimming cost V 5 bases and J 0 bases; bases outside gene matches: 9. Germline V gene lookup returns CDR1 SGHNT and CDR2 YENEEA. The CDR3 runs 18 residues. The DNA of the CDR3 is TGTGCCAGCAGCCCGGGACTAGCGGGGGCCAGGAGCTCCTACGAGCAGTACTTC. Translation: CASSPGLAGARSSYEQYF.

J is TRBJ2-3 and V is TRBV12-5; 9 positions agree with TRBD2. The germline V gene encodes CDR1 LGHNT and CDR2 FRNRAP. The CDR3 runs 14 residues. The ends lost 4 bases at V and 4 bases at J; junction bases unmatched: 3. In DNA form, the CDR3 reads TGTGCTAGTGGTTCCTTAGCGGGAGCAGATACGCAGTATTTT. It codes for CASGSLAGADTQYF. The variable domain in full, with the rest retrieved from reference TRBV12-5 and TRBJ2-3, is DARVTQTPRHKVTEMGQEVTMRCQPILGHNTVFWYRQTMMQGLELLAYFRNRAPLDDSGMPKDRFSAEMPDATLATLKIQPSEPRDSAVYFCASGSLAGADTQYFGPGTRLTVL.

This CDR3 reads CASSYSGLRAETQYF. The CDR3, as DNA: TGTGCCAGCAGTTACTCGGGACTCCGGGCAGAGACCCAGTACTTC. V is TRBV6-2 or TRBV6-3 and J is TRBJ2-5, with D perhaps matching TRBD2 (6 bases). The CDR3 has 15 residues. V lost 0 bases and J 4 bases, leaving 12 bases between the germline ends. Germline lookup yields CDR1 MNHEY and CDR2 SVGEGT.